The 13 T cell receptor beta chains listed next were all sequenced from one sample in a study of PD-1 blockade in classical Hodgkin lymphoma. The time point was: cycle 4 day 1 (C4D1), after 5 to 7 weeks of nivolumab. Relapses following autologous stem cell transplantation were seen in all patients, with brentuximab vedotin exposure varying. TCRdb keeps only in-frame clones here, not all; method: immunoSEQ multiplex PCR. The sample carries 20,000 or so clones, 84% recorded once. Sequencing used peripheral blood mononuclear cells (PBMCs), obtained before the fourth cycle of nivolumab. Every receptor here comes from a human donor with classical Hodgkin lymphoma.

This clone occurred a few times. The chain employs TRBV11-2 and TRBJ2-3; TRBD1 agrees at 7 bases. Germline V gene data show CDR1 as SGHAT and CDR2 as FQNNGV. The CDR3 has 17 residues. V was clipped by 6 bases and J by 5 bases; unmatched bases: 17. The CDR3 region is CASSSFAGTVGGDTQYF. In DNA, the CDR3 is TGTGCCAGCAGTTCATTTGCCGGGACAGTTGGGGGAGATACGCAGTATTTT.

This CDR3 reads CSVVPGEGTGELFF. For the CDR3, the DNA is TGCAGCGTTGTCCCGGGAGAAGGCACCGGGGAGCTGTTTTTT. This rearrangement joins TRBV29-1 to TRBJ2-2; TRBD2 is a possible D gene (6 bases). The CDR3 runs 14 residues. Germline V CDR1 and CDR2: SQVTM, ANQGSEA. V lost 4 bases to trimming and J lost 4 bases, with 13 bases between them.

This clone was picked up a small number of times. This chain connects TRBV30 to TRBJ2-7, with D unclear. The length of the CDR3 is 13 residues. CDR1 is GTSNPN, CDR2 SVGIG, per germline (reference sequence). The V and J ends lost 1 base and 3 bases respectively, with 10 bases between them. The DNA for the CDR3 is TGTGCCTGGAGTGCGACAACTTTCTACGAGCAGTACTTC. This gives the protein CAWSATTFYEQYF.

V usage is TRBV27 and J usage is TRBJ1-1; 11 bases match TRBD1. After removal of 6 bases from V and 9 bases from J, the junction contained 9 bases not matched to a gene. Germline CDR1 reads MNHEY; CDR2 reads SMNVEV (reference sequence). The CDR3 sequence is 14 residues long. The CDR3 DNA follows: TGTGCCAGCAGACTTGGACAGGGGGCAGGCAAAGCTTTCTTT. Translated: CASRLGQGAGKAFF.

The rearrangement links TRBV9 to TRBJ2-1; a possible D gene is TRBD2 (6 bases). Germline V CDR1 and CDR2: SGDLS, YYNGEE. V dropped 4 bases and J dropped 3 bases, with 17 bases sitting between them. The CDR3 is 16 amino acids. Here the CDR3 reads CASSPYGASVYNEQFF. The CDR3 DNA follows: TGTGCCAGCAGCCCATACGGAGCTAGCGTCTACAATGAGCAGTTCTTC.

The V gene is TRBV28, the J gene TRBJ2-5, with 12 bases aligning to TRBD2. The CDR3 covers 16 residues. Trimming cost V 3 bases and J 3 bases; bases outside gene matches: 5. Germline V gene lookup returns CDR1 MDHEN and CDR2 SYDVKM. DNA of the CDR3: TGTGCCAGCAGTTTCCCGACTAGCGGGAGAGAAGAGACCCAGTACTTC. Its translation is CASSFPTSGREETQYF.

The V call is TRBV18, the J call TRBJ2-3; D tentatively reads TRBD1 or TRBD2 (5 bases each). V lost 4 bases to trimming and J lost 6 bases, with 17 bases between them. This CDR3 is 15 amino acids long. Germline V lookup: CDR1 KGHSH, CDR2 LQKENI. CDR3 bases: TGTGCCAGCTCACTCCAAATCCAGGGAGTCGATACGCAGTATTTT. As protein: CASSLQIQGVDTQYF.

This clone appeared once. V is TRBV7-2 and J is TRBJ2-5; the D gene could be TRBD1 or TRBD2 (5 bases each). This CDR3 spans 11 amino acids. CDR1 is SGHTA and CDR2 is FQGNSA in the germline V gene. The V gene lost 4 bases and the J gene lost 10 bases, with 10 bases spanning the gap. The CDR3 protein is CASSYGGNQYF. CDR3 coding DNA: TGTGCCAGCAGCTATGGGGGAAACCAGTACTTC.

The rearrangement uses TRBV2 and TRBJ2-3; possibly TRBD1 for D (5 bases). Per germline, CDR1 SNHLY and CDR2 FYNNEI. The CDR3 runs to 18 residues. Trimming pared 5 bases from V and 3 bases from J, leaving 24 bases between. CDR3: CASSTTPRRQGRTDTQYF. DNA for the CDR3: TGTGCCAGCAGTACGACCCCCCGTCGGCAGGGAAGAACAGATACGCAGTATTTT.

The chain links TRBV7-2 to TRBJ1-2; 11 positions agree with TRBD1. The CDR3 has 15 amino acids. After removal of 4 bases from V and 8 bases from J, the junction contained 9 bases not matched to a gene. The V gene's germline CDR1 is SGHTA and CDR2 FQGNSA. CDR3 protein: CASSSEDRGQQGYTF. The CDR3 DNA is TGTGCCAGCAGCTCAGAGGACAGGGGGCAGCAAGGCTACACCTTC.

This chain joins TRBV5-4 and TRBJ2-1, with D tentatively TRBD1 (5 bases). The CDR3 sequence is 15 residues long. CDR1 SGHNT and CDR2 YYREEE come from the germline V gene (reference sequence). The ends were cut back, 2 bases at V and 2 bases at J, with 11 bases in the middle. CDR3 sequence reads: CASSFGWGTYNEQFF. The CDR3 region has the DNA TGTGCCAGCAGCTTTGGCTGGGGCACCTACAATGAGCAGTTCTTC.

This clone was picked up a small number of times. The chain links TRBV10-1 to TRBJ2-1; 8 nucleotides line up with TRBD2. V gave up 4 bases and J gave up 3 bases; unmatched junction bases: 8. The CDR3 contains 16 residues. The germline CDR1 and CDR2 sequences are WNHNN and SYGVQD (reference sequence). The CDR3 region has the DNA TGCGCCAGCAGTGTCGGGAGGGGACTACTCTACAATGAGCAGTTCTTC. Amino acids: CASSVGRGLLYNEQFF.

This rearrangement joins TRBV7-8 to TRBJ1-2; 7 positions match TRBD1. Looked up from germline, CDR1 is SGHVS and CDR2 is FQNEAQ. After removal of 3 bases from V and 3 bases from J, the junction contained 7 bases not matched to a gene. The CDR3 runs to 15 residues. CDR3 bases: TGTGCCAGCAGCTTCACCAGGGGGGGGTACTATGGCTACACCTTC. It is translated as CASSFTRGGYYGYTF.